Sequencing of this T cell receptor beta chain was carried out in a study of OX40 agonist ivuxolimab in advanced cancers. Overall study: Partial responses, seen in three patients, involved one hepatocellular carcinoma and two cutaneous melanomas.

Repertoires were generated with immunoSEQ multiplex PCR, while TCRdb's copy carries only in-frame clones and drops some. This table has approximately 100,000 clones, around 90% appearing once. The CDR3 length is 13 residues. The V gene's germline CDR1 is SGHAT and CDR2 FQNNGV. After removal of 6 bases from V and 3 bases from J, the junction contained 3 bases not matched to a gene. This TCR was sampled from an adult with an advanced solid tumor such as melanoma, head and neck, liver or kidney cancer. The material was CD4+ or CD8+ T cells sorted from blood, obtained in a trial of the OX40 agonist ivuxolimab. The chain carries TRBV11-2 and TRBJ1-1; TRBD1 agrees at 8 bases. The CDR3 sequence: CASRLTGDTEAFF. DNA for the CDR3: TGTGCCAGCAGGTTGACAGGGGACACTGAAGCTTTCTTT. Complete variable domain (other parts from reference TRBV11-2 and TRBJ1-1): EAGVAQSPRYKIIEKRQSVAFWCNPISGHATLYWYQQILGQGPKLLIQFQNNGVVDDSQLPKDRFSAERLKGVDSTLKIQPAKLEDSAVYLCASRLTGDTEAFFGQGTRLTVV.